This T cell receptor beta chain comes out of a study of T cell responses to AZD1222 COVID-19 vaccine. Overall study findings and caveats: Possibly, clonal diversity was underestimated; donors were largely white British and included more females. Targeting of unmutated variant regions was reportedly seen in nearly half of spike-specific TCRs.

Trimming removed 7 bases at V and 5 bases at J, with 17 bases between. Germline V gene sequence: CDR1 MNHNY, CDR2 SVGAGI (reference sequence). This CDR3 has 14 amino acids. For this clone: Antigen: not known.

Profiled with immunoSEQ multiplex PCR; TCRdb holds only in-frame clones, not every one. The sample has approximately 100,000 clones; 88% are singletons. The chain combines TRBV6-6 with TRBJ2-5, with D hard to call. The sequenced sample was peripheral blood, obtained on day 0 of AZD1222 vaccination. The sequence derives from an adult in good health. The CDR3 DNA reads as TGTGCCAGCACCCGAAGACTGTCGGAGGAGACCCAGTACTTC. Translated: CASTRRLSEETQYF.